These 27 T cell receptor beta chains share one sample of origin, sequenced in a study of T cell changes during pregnancy in multiple sclerosis. The protocol was immunoSEQ multiplex PCR, while the TCRdb copy is restricted to in-frame clones and leaves out a portion. Of some 69,000 clones listed, 90% to 95% are singletons. The specimen comprised peripheral blood, sampled in the second trimester of pregnancy. The origin of the receptors is a female donor in good health, enrolled as a control in a pregnancy study.

This chain links TRBV15 with TRBJ2-1, with TRBD1 identical over 7 bases. J was trimmed by 8 bases and V by 11 bases; bases with no gene match: 12. The CDR3 has 13 amino acids. CDR1 is LNHNV and CDR2 is YYDKDF in the germline V gene (reference sequence). The CDR3 reads CAAQGENLDEQFF. The CDR3 region has the DNA TGTGCCGCTCAGGGGGAAAATTTAGATGAGCAGTTCTTC. The variable domain in full, with the rest retrieved from reference TRBV15 and TRBJ2-1, is DAMVIQNPRYQVTQFGKPVTLSCSQTLNHNVMYWYQQKSSQAPKLLFHYYDKDFNNEADTPDNFQSRRPNTSFCFLDIRSPGLGDTAMYLCAAQGENLDEQFFGPGTRLTVL.

The V gene is TRBV7-2, the J gene TRBJ2-1; D is perhaps TRBD1 (6 bases). This CDR3 spans 13 amino acids. V lost 5 bases, J lost 8 bases, and 13 bases lay in between. Germline assignment: CDR1 SGHTA and CDR2 FQGNSA. DNA for the CDR3: TGTGCCAGCAGCCTTTTCAGGGGCTATGAGCAGTTCTTC. As protein: CASSLFRGYEQFF.

The genes are TRBV7-3 and TRBJ1-2; D might be TRBD1 (6 bases). The CDR3 is 14 residues long. Trimming pared 4 bases from V and 8 bases from J, leaving 17 bases between. CDR1 and CDR2 from the germline V gene are SGHTA and FQGTGA. CDR3 DNA: TGTGCCAGCAGCTCCACCCCAGGGGTGTCAGGCTACACCTTC. It is translated as CASSSTPGVSGYTF.

J is TRBJ2-7 and V is TRBV11-2, with D perhaps TRBD1 (6 bases). V was clipped by 1 base and J by 0 bases, with 16 bases between them. CDR1 is SGHAT and CDR2 is FQNNGV in the germline V gene. The CDR3 loop spans 17 amino acids. The CDR3 loop reads CASSLGPTGLGSYEQYF. The CDR3 nucleotides read TGTGCCAGCAGCTTAGGCCCTACAGGGCTGGGCTCCTACGAGCAGTACTTC.

The J gene is TRBJ2-3, the V gene TRBV18; 8 bases fit TRBD1. Germline V gives CDR1 KGHSH, CDR2 LQKENI. The CDR3 contains 18 residues. V shed 4 bases, J shed 3 bases, and the junction held 15 bases outside the gene matches. CDR3 sequence reads: CASSLRDRRGFWTDTQYF. The DNA for the CDR3 is TGTGCCAGCTCACTCCGGGACAGGAGGGGGTTCTGGACAGATACGCAGTATTTT. Combining the CDR3 with reference TRBV18 and TRBJ2-3 gives the whole variable domain NAGVMQNPRHLVRRRGQEARLRCSPMKGHSHVYWYRQLPEEGLKFMVYLQKENIIDESGMPKERFSAEFPKEGPSILRIQQVVRGDSAAYFCASSLRDRRGFWTDTQYFGPGTRLTVL.

This chain joins TRBV19 and TRBJ2-3; 10 bases line up with TRBD2. The CDR3 contains 14 residues. Germline V gene lookup returns CDR1 LNHDA and CDR2 SQIVND (reference sequence). Unmatched junction bases numbered 7, after V lost 7 bases and J lost 6 bases. The CDR3 DNA reads as TGTGCCAGTACGGAGCGGGGGGGCTCGGATACGCAGTATTTT. This translates into CASTERGGSDTQYF.

This chain connects TRBV27 to TRBJ2-1; TRBD2 aligns across 13 bases. V dropped 5 bases and J dropped 8; count of bases not matched to a gene: 12. Germline V gene data show CDR1 as MNHEY and CDR2 as SMNVEV (reference sequence). The CDR3 consists of 17 residues. CDR3 sequence: CASSGEKGLAGVDEQFF. The CDR3 coding sequence is TGTGCCAGCAGTGGAGAAAAAGGACTAGCGGGGGTGGATGAGCAGTTCTTC.

The rearrangement joins TRBV30 to TRBJ1-2, with 8 nucleotides matching TRBD1. From germline, CDR1 is GTSNPN and CDR2 SVGIG (reference sequence). Trimming removed 4 bases from V and 8 bases from J; junction bases left unmatched: 3. The CDR3 totals 11 residues. The CDR3 region is CAWNPGGGYTF. Written as DNA, the CDR3 is TGTGCCTGGAACCCAGGGGGCGGCTACACCTTC. Looking up the rest from reference TRBV30 and TRBJ1-2 gives the full variable domain: SQTIHQWPATLVQPVGSPLSLECTVEGTSNPNLYWYRQAAGRGLQLLFYSVGIGQISSEVPQNLSASRPQDRQFILSSKKLLLSDSGFYLCAWNPGGGYTFGSGTRLTVV.

The chain recombines TRBV5-4 with TRBJ2-1; D is perhaps TRBD1 (6 bases). Per the germline V gene, CDR1 is SGHNT and CDR2 is YYREEE (reference sequence). V lost 4 bases and J lost 1, with 18 bases in between. This CDR3 is 17 amino acids long. The DNA of the CDR3 is TGTGCCAGCAGCCCGTTTAGAGGGGGAAAATCCTACAATGAGCAGTTCTTC. Translating it yields CASSPFRGGKSYNEQFF.

The V and J genes are TRBV18 and TRBJ2-3, with D tentatively TRBD2 (5 bases). Per germline, CDR1 KGHSH and CDR2 LQKENI. The CDR3 length is 13 residues. V dropped 3 bases and J dropped 3 bases, with 7 bases sitting between them. The CDR3: CASSPTGTDTQYF. The DNA for the CDR3 is TGTGCCAGCTCACCCACGGGAACAGATACGCAGTATTTT.

The chain carries TRBV7-2 and TRBJ1-1, with a weak D call TRBD1 (5 bases). V was cut by 5 bases and J by 4 bases, with 11 bases left in between. Germline CDR1 SGHTA, CDR2 FQGNSA. The CDR3 extends over 13 amino acids. The CDR3 sequence: CASSAGLGTEAFF. In nucleotides, the CDR3 is TGTGCCAGCAGCGCGGGGCTGGGCACTGAAGCTTTCTTT.

The chain links TRBV27 to TRBJ2-2; 8 bases line up with TRBD1. CDR1 is MNHEY, CDR2 SMNVEV, per germline (reference sequence). CDR3 size: 18 residues. The trim removed 7 bases at V and 1 base at J, leaving 14 bases unmatched. The CDR3 is CASTSPAPGTGNTGELFF. The CDR3 DNA reads TGTGCCAGCACCTCTCCGGCCCCAGGGACAGGGAACACCGGGGAGCTGTTTTTT.

The V gene is TRBV7-9, the J gene TRBJ2-3; D unresolved. The V end was cut by 2 bases, the J end by 1 base, with 7 bases between. CDR3 length: 14 residues. The germline V gene encodes CDR1 SEHNR and CDR2 FQNEAQ (reference sequence). The CDR3 loop is CASSLRVRTDTQYF. Written as DNA, the CDR3 is TGTGCCAGCAGCTTACGAGTACGCACAGATACGCAGTATTTT.

This clone occurred once. J is TRBJ2-2 and V is TRBV10-3; TRBD2 matches 8 bases. There are 15 residues in the CDR3. V shed 4 bases and J 1 base; nucleotides not matched to a gene: 2. Per germline, CDR1 ENHRY and CDR2 SYGVKD. CDR3 nucleotide sequence: TGTGCCATCAGTGGTCTAGCGGGGAACACCGGGGAGCTGTTTTTT. This codes for CAISGLAGNTGELFF.

J is TRBJ1-1 and V is TRBV18, with unresolved D. Trimming cost V 3 bases and J 0 bases, with 20 bases left between them. CDR1 and CDR2 from the germline V gene are KGHSH and LQKENI. CDR3 length: 18 amino acids. In DNA form, the CDR3 reads TGTGCCAGCTCACCTGTGCAAAACGTGAGAGGGCTGAACACTGAAGCTTTCTTT. Translated: CASSPVQNVRGLNTEAFF.

The table lists this clone with a count of one. This rearrangement joins TRBV5-1 to TRBJ1-4; 9 bases agree with TRBD1. Germline trimming cut 4 bases from V and 7 bases from J; bases unmatched to any gene: 8. Germline V lookup: CDR1 SGHRS, CDR2 YFSETQ. This CDR3 has 15 residues. The CDR3 nucleotides are TGCGCCAGCAGCCAAACAGGGGGCGAGTCTGAAAAACTGTTTTTT. Translating it yields CASSQTGGESEKLFF.

V usage is TRBV19 and J usage is TRBJ2-1, with a weak D call TRBD2 (7 bases). Germline-derived CDR1 and CDR2 are LNHDA and SQIVND (reference sequence). The CDR3 is made up of 15 amino acids. V was clipped by 3 bases and J by 4 bases, with 13 bases between them. CDR3 sequence: CASSIKRGGYNEQFF. Here the CDR3 DNA reads TGTGCCAGTAGTATTAAAAGGGGGGGATACAATGAGCAGTTCTTC.

CDR3 in DNA: TGTGCCAGCAGCCCTACAGGGACTAACTATGGCTACACCTTC. It is translated as CASSPTGTNYGYTF. This rearrangement joins TRBV6-4 to TRBJ1-2; D is possibly TRBD1 (6 bases). The V gene lost 6 bases and the J gene lost 0 bases, with 11 bases spanning the gap. The germline gives CDR1 MRHNA, CDR2 SNTAGT. The CDR3 length is 14 residues.

This clone was seen a few times. V is TRBV5-1 and J is TRBJ1-1, with D maybe TRBD1 (5 bases). There are 15 residues in the CDR3. Trimming pared 4 bases from V and 4 bases from J, leaving 17 bases between. Germline lookup yields CDR1 SGHRS and CDR2 YFSETQ. The chain's CDR3 is CASSAGTSGITEAFF. The CDR3 nucleotides are TGCGCCAGCAGCGCGGGGACGTCGGGGATCACTGAAGCTTTCTTT.

The rearrangement joins TRBV15 to TRBJ1-1, with TRBD1 matching 9 bases. Germline CDR1 LNHNV, CDR2 YYDKDF (reference sequence). V lost 4 bases to trimming and J lost 3 bases; unmatched junction nucleotides: 6. The CDR3 consists of 15 residues. This CDR3 reads CATSTLTGGDTEAFF. CDR3 DNA: TGTGCCACCAGCACCTTGACAGGGGGGGACACTGAAGCTTTCTTT. Filled out from reference TRBV15 and TRBJ1-1, the complete variable domain reads DAMVIQNPRYQVTQFGKPVTLSCSQTLNHNVMYWYQQKSSQAPKLLFHYYDKDFNNEADTPDNFQSRRPNTSFCFLDIRSPGLGDTAMYLCATSTLTGGDTEAFFGQGTRLTVV.

The V call is TRBV27, the J call TRBJ1-6; TRBD1 agrees at 9 bases. J lost 7 bases, V lost 2 bases, and 9 bases had no gene match. Germline V lookup: CDR1 MNHEY, CDR2 SMNVEV (reference sequence). CDR3 length equals 17 residues. The CDR3 bases are TGTGCCAGCAGTTTAGAGATCTTAGGACAGGGGAATTCACCCCTCCACTTT. Translated, it gives CASSLEILGQGNSPLHF.

The chain has TRBV27 and TRBJ2-1, with D possibly matching TRBD2 (5 bases). The V and J ends lost 6 bases and 0 bases respectively, with 12 bases between them. Per germline, CDR1 MNHEY and CDR2 SMNVEV (reference sequence). The CDR3 sequence is 15 residues long. For the CDR3, the DNA is TGTGCCAGCAGCCCAACTAGGTACTCCTACAATGAGCAGTTCTTC. This gives the protein CASSPTRYSYNEQFF.

The table lists this clone with a count of one. The rearrangement links TRBV12-5 to TRBJ1-1; 8 bases align to TRBD1. This CDR3 comprises 15 residues. CDR1 and CDR2 from the germline V gene are LGHNT and FRNRAP. V was clipped by 5 bases and J by 5 bases; unmatched bases: 10. The CDR3 DNA reads TGTGCTAGTGGTCCCCTGGACAGGGTAGAAACTGAAGCTTTCTTT. This codes for CASGPLDRVETEAFF.

This rearrangement joins TRBV4-3 to TRBJ1-2, with a weak D call TRBD1 (6 bases). The CDR3 consists of 17 residues. Germline V gives CDR1 LGHNA, CDR2 YSLEER. Trimming took 0 bases from V and 0 from J, leaving 14 bases between them. CDR3 DNA sequence: TGCGCCAGCAGCCAAGAAAGAACGGACAGCTCTAACTATGGCTACACCTTC. Amino acids: CASSQERTDSSNYGYTF.

The chain uses TRBV7-6 and TRBJ2-3, with D unresolved. The V gene's germline CDR1 is SGHVS and CDR2 FNYEAQ. The CDR3 is made up of 15 amino acids. V was trimmed by 2 bases and J by 2 bases, leaving 11 bases between them. CDR3 DNA: TGTGCCAGCAGCTTAAGGCTAGACTTCACAGATACGCAGTATTTT. Translation: CASSLRLDFTDTQYF.

V usage is TRBV27 and J usage is TRBJ2-3, with TRBD2 matching over 10 bases. V trimming: 2 bases; J trimming: 6 bases; junction bases outside the gene matches: 8. Germline V gene lookup returns CDR1 MNHEY and CDR2 SMNVEV (reference sequence). CDR3 length: 16 residues. The CDR3 DNA reads TGTGCCAGCAGTTTAACCCGGACTAGCGGCTTCGATACGCAGTATTTT. Its translation: CASSLTRTSGFDTQYF.

This rearrangement joins TRBV19 to TRBJ1-2, with 10 bases lining up with TRBD1. The CDR3 sequence is 14 residues long. In germline, CDR1 is LNHDA, CDR2 SQIVND (reference sequence). Germline trimming cut 8 bases from V and 4 bases from J; bases unmatched to any gene: 7. The CDR3 DNA reads as TGTGCCAGTGGGGACAGGGGAACCTTCTATGGCTACACCTTC. Translated: CASGDRGTFYGYTF.